Presented here are 22 T cell receptor beta chains from one specimen sequenced in a study of T cell changes during pregnancy in multiple sclerosis. Sequencing used immunoSEQ multiplex PCR; TCRdb keeps in-frame clones, though not all of them. This sample has 75,000 to 95,000 clones; under 95% occur once, and the top ten carry about 0.91%. The sample consisted of peripheral blood, taken before pregnancy. The receptor set was obtained from a female donor with multiple sclerosis, enrolled in a pregnancy study.

V gene TRBV6-5 combines with J gene TRBJ2-4, with D possibly matching TRBD2 (7 bases). CDR3 length: 14 amino acids. The V gene lost 5 bases and the J gene lost 9 bases, with 17 bases spanning the gap. CDR1 is MNHEY and CDR2 is SVGAGI in the germline V gene. CDR3 loop: CASSEAGAIGIQYF. The CDR3 coding sequence is TGTGCCAGCAGTGAGGCGGGGGCAATAGGCATTCAGTACTTC.

V usage is TRBV4-1 and J usage is TRBJ1-1; D possibly corresponds to TRBD1 (5 bases). Germline V CDR1 and CDR2: MGHRA, YSYEKL. The CDR3 spans 13 residues. V lost 3 bases to trimming and J lost 8 bases, with 13 bases between them. The chain's CDR3 is CASSHLGAEEAFF. CDR3 DNA sequence: TGCGCCAGCAGCCACCTAGGGGCGGAAGAAGCTTTCTTT.

This clone was observed once. J is TRBJ2-7 and V is TRBV5-1, with D possibly matching TRBD1 (6 bases). There are 13 residues in the CDR3. Germline CDR1 is SGHRS and CDR2 is YFSETQ. The V end lost 4 bases, the J end lost 5 bases, and 13 bases lay between the germline ends. The CDR3 DNA is TGCGCCAGCAGCCTGAAACAGGGTAACGAGCAGTACTTC. This encodes CASSLKQGNEQYF.

This chain joins TRBV7-8 and TRBJ2-2; TRBD1 is a possible D gene (6 bases). The V end lost 6 bases, the J end lost 3 bases, and 11 bases lay between the germline ends. The length of the CDR3 is 14 residues. Germline V lookup: CDR1 SGHVS, CDR2 FQNEAQ. DNA of the CDR3: TGTGCCAGCAGTTGGGGGCCGGACACCGGGGAGCTGTTTTTT. Its protein is CASSWGPDTGELFF.

This chain joins TRBV6-5 and TRBJ2-7, with D possibly TRBD1 on 6 matching bases. CDR1 is MNHEY, CDR2 SVGAGI, per germline. The CDR3 is 15 amino acids. Between the trimmed V and J ends, which lost 2 bases and 6 bases, there was a span of 17 bases. Written as DNA, the CDR3 is TGTGCCAGCAGTTACCTACCTATACGAGGGGGCGAGCAGTACTTC. Translation: CASSYLPIRGGEQYF.

The chain has TRBV7-6 and TRBJ2-1; 14 bases align to TRBD2. The CDR3 totals 16 residues. CDR1 is SGHVS, CDR2 FNYEAQ, per germline. After removal of 5 bases from V and 6 bases from J, the junction contained 6 bases not matched to a gene. The CDR3: CASSPPGLAGVNEQFF. DNA for the CDR3: TGTGCCAGCAGCCCTCCGGGACTAGCGGGGGTCAATGAGCAGTTCTTC.

The chain links TRBV27 to TRBJ2-7; perhaps TRBD1 as D (5 bases). The V gene lost 6 bases and the J gene lost 3 bases, with 15 bases spanning the gap. Germline lookup yields CDR1 MNHEY and CDR2 SMNVEV (reference sequence). The CDR3 runs to 14 residues. CDR3 nucleotide sequence: TGTGCCAGCAGCCTAGGGGCAGGTAACTACGAGCAGTACTTC. The encoded protein is CASSLGAGNYEQYF.

Only one count was recorded for this clone. The chain has TRBV2 and TRBJ2-4; D may be TRBD1 (5 bases). CDR1 is SNHLY and CDR2 is FYNNEI in the germline V gene. The CDR3 is 17 residues long. With 0 bases removed from V and 0 bases from J, the gap between germline ends came to 12 bases. CDR3 coding DNA: TGTGCCAGCAGTGAAGCGCAGGGCCTGGGAGCCAAAAACATTCAGTACTTC. Its protein product is CASSEAQGLGAKNIQYF.

V is TRBV7-8 and J is TRBJ2-3; D might be TRBD1 (6 bases). The CDR3 spans 14 residues. Germline V CDR1 and CDR2: SGHVS, FQNEAQ. V shed 7 bases and J shed 2 bases, with 13 bases lying between them. The CDR3 DNA is TGTGCCAGCACCCCCGGGACAAACACAGATACGCAGTATTTT. This codes for CASTPGTNTDTQYF.

V is TRBV28 and J is TRBJ2-1; 10 bases map to TRBD2. The V gene end was trimmed by 7 bases and the J gene end by 8 bases; junction bases not matched to a gene: 17. Per germline, CDR1 MDHEN and CDR2 SYDVKM. CDR3 length: 17 amino acids. CDR3 in amino acids: CASMPLTAGGPFDEQFF. CDR3 nucleotide sequence: TGTGCCAGCATGCCCCTTACAGCGGGAGGGCCCTTTGATGAGCAGTTCTTC.

The chain couples TRBV27 to TRBJ1-3; no reliable D call. CDR1 is MNHEY and CDR2 is SMNVEV in the germline V gene (reference sequence). V was clipped by 3 bases and J by 1 base, with 7 bases between them. CDR3 size: 14 residues. The CDR3 DNA reads TGTGCCAGCAGTTTGGGCAGATCTGGAAACACCATATATTTT. It encodes CASSLGRSGNTIYF.

V usage is TRBV7-3 and J usage is TRBJ2-3; 8 bases agree with TRBD1. Trimming removed 5 bases from V and 3 bases from J; junction bases left unmatched: 7. The CDR3 loop spans 15 amino acids. Germline lookup yields CDR1 SGHTA and CDR2 FQGTGA. The CDR3 is CASSIGQGVTDTQYF. CDR3 nucleotide sequence: TGTGCCAGCAGCATCGGACAGGGCGTAACAGATACGCAGTATTTT.

The chain is built from TRBV4-3 and TRBJ2-7; possibly TRBD1 for D (5 bases). This CDR3 is built from 16 residues. Germline V gene data show CDR1 as LGHNA and CDR2 as YSLEER. V lost 3 bases and J lost 2, with 17 bases in between. CDR3 in DNA: TGCGCCAGCAGCCATTCCAGGGCCGGGTTTCCCTACGAGCAGTACTTC. It codes for CASSHSRAGFPYEQYF.

The J gene is TRBJ2-7, the V gene TRBV2, with D possibly being TRBD1 (5 bases). The V and J ends lost 6 bases and 4 bases respectively, with 10 bases between them. This CDR3 spans 12 amino acids. The germline CDR1 and CDR2 sequences are SNHLY and FYNNEI. The CDR3 is CASRPDMYEQYF. In nucleotides, the CDR3 is TGTGCCAGCAGACCGGACATGTACGAGCAGTACTTC.

V is TRBV28 and J is TRBJ1-2; D remains unclear. V was shortened by 5 bases and J by 8 bases, with 15 bases between the two germline ends. Germline CDR1 MDHEN, CDR2 SYDVKM. CDR3 length: 13 residues. CDR3 DNA: TGTGCCAGCAGTGGTCACACCGGGAGGGGCTACACCTTC. The encoded protein is CASSGHTGRGYTF.

This clone appeared once. The CDR3 coding sequence is TGCGCCAGCAGATTGACTAGCACGGGGGTGAGTGGTGAGCAGTTCTTC. Translation gives CASRLTSTGVSGEQFF. The rearrangement joins TRBV4-1 to TRBJ2-1, with 7 bases aligning to TRBD2. The CDR3 runs to 16 residues. The germline V gene has CDR1 MGHRA and CDR2 YSYEKL. Trimming took 6 bases from V and 9 from J; bases not matched to a gene: 17.

This clone was found once. The chain uses TRBV7-6 and TRBJ2-3; no clear D gene. Trimming removed 5 bases from V and 6 bases from J, with 18 bases in between. This CDR3 has 15 amino acids. Germline V CDR1 and CDR2: SGHVS, FNYEAQ. The CDR3: CASSPLAAIPDTQYF. The DNA for the CDR3 is TGTGCCAGCAGCCCCCTTGCGGCGATCCCGGATACGCAGTATTTT.

J is TRBJ2-7 and V is TRBV5-1; a weak D match, TRBD1 (5 bases). The CDR3 spans 14 residues. With 0 bases removed from V and 6 bases from J, the gap between germline ends came to 13 bases. CDR1 and CDR2 (germline): SGHRS, YFSETQ. This chain's CDR3 is CASSLEGARGEQYF. The CDR3 region has the DNA TGCGCCAGCAGCTTGGAAGGGGCCCGTGGCGAGCAGTACTTC.

The chain links TRBV12-5 to TRBJ2-3; TRBD2 is a possible D gene (5 bases). Trimming took 0 bases from V and 8 from J, leaving 9 bases between them. The germline CDR1 and CDR2 sequences are LGHNT and FRNRAP. This CDR3 has 13 residues. The CDR3 region is CASGLVGGITQYF. CDR3 DNA sequence: TGTGCTAGTGGTTTGGTAGGAGGAATTACGCAGTATTTT.

This chain uses TRBV7-9 with TRBJ2-3, with D perhaps matching TRBD2 (6 bases). V was pared by 1 base and J by 0 bases, with 11 bases between. The length of the CDR3 is 16 residues. The germline gives CDR1 SEHNR, CDR2 FQNEAQ (reference sequence). DNA for the CDR3: TGTGCCAGCAGCTTAGGTAGCGGTGCTAGCACAGATACGCAGTATTTT. Amino acids: CASSLGSGASTDTQYF.

This rearrangement joins TRBV5-4 to TRBJ1-2; 8 bases map to TRBD1. Germline CDR1 and CDR2: SGHNT and YYREEE (reference sequence). CDR3 length: 14 amino acids. V lost 0 bases, J lost 8 bases, and 6 bases stayed unmatched. CDR3 in DNA: TGTGCCAGCAGCTTGGAGACAGGGGATCCGGGCTACACCTTC. Encoded protein: CASSLETGDPGYTF.

This clone came up once. V and J are TRBV19 and TRBJ2-3; D gene uncertain. Deletions cut 5 bases from V and 4 bases from J, with 10 bases between. This CDR3 has 13 amino acids. Per the germline V gene, CDR1 is LNHDA and CDR2 is SQIVND (reference sequence). CDR3 in amino acids: CASSSGFADTQYF. CDR3 DNA sequence: TGTGCCAGTAGTTCCGGGTTCGCAGATACGCAGTATTTT.